This T cell receptor (beta chain) was sequenced in a study of blood T cell repertoires in COVID-19. The overall study: Researchers got acute and convalescent COVID-19 samples from the United States, Italy and Spain. PBMCs, B-cell-depleted T cells, or T cells provided the cDNA or gDNA that made up the material.

Trimming cost V 3 bases and J 7 bases, with 16 bases left between them. Germline-derived CDR1 and CDR2 are MDHEN and SYDVKM. The CDR3 extends over 16 amino acids. Per the study methods: Amplification from reference gene primers served as the basis for estimated nucleated cell counts. Data came from immunoSEQ multiplex PCR; TCRdb stores just in-frame clones and leaves some out. That table furnishes V, J and clone size, whereas the DNA furnished D and trimming. Found here are 140,000 to 150,000 clones, roughly 84% of them singletons; the top ten hold 35% to 55%. This receptor was identified in a human donor in a cohort sampled during active COVID-19. The chain is built from TRBV28 and TRBJ1-6; tentative D call: TRBD1 (5 bases). Sequenced input: peripheral blood. The CDR3 loop reads CASSFGRGVGNSPLHF. The CDR3 bases are TGTGCCAGCAGTTTCGGCCGGGGGGTGGGGAATTCACCCCTCCACTTT.